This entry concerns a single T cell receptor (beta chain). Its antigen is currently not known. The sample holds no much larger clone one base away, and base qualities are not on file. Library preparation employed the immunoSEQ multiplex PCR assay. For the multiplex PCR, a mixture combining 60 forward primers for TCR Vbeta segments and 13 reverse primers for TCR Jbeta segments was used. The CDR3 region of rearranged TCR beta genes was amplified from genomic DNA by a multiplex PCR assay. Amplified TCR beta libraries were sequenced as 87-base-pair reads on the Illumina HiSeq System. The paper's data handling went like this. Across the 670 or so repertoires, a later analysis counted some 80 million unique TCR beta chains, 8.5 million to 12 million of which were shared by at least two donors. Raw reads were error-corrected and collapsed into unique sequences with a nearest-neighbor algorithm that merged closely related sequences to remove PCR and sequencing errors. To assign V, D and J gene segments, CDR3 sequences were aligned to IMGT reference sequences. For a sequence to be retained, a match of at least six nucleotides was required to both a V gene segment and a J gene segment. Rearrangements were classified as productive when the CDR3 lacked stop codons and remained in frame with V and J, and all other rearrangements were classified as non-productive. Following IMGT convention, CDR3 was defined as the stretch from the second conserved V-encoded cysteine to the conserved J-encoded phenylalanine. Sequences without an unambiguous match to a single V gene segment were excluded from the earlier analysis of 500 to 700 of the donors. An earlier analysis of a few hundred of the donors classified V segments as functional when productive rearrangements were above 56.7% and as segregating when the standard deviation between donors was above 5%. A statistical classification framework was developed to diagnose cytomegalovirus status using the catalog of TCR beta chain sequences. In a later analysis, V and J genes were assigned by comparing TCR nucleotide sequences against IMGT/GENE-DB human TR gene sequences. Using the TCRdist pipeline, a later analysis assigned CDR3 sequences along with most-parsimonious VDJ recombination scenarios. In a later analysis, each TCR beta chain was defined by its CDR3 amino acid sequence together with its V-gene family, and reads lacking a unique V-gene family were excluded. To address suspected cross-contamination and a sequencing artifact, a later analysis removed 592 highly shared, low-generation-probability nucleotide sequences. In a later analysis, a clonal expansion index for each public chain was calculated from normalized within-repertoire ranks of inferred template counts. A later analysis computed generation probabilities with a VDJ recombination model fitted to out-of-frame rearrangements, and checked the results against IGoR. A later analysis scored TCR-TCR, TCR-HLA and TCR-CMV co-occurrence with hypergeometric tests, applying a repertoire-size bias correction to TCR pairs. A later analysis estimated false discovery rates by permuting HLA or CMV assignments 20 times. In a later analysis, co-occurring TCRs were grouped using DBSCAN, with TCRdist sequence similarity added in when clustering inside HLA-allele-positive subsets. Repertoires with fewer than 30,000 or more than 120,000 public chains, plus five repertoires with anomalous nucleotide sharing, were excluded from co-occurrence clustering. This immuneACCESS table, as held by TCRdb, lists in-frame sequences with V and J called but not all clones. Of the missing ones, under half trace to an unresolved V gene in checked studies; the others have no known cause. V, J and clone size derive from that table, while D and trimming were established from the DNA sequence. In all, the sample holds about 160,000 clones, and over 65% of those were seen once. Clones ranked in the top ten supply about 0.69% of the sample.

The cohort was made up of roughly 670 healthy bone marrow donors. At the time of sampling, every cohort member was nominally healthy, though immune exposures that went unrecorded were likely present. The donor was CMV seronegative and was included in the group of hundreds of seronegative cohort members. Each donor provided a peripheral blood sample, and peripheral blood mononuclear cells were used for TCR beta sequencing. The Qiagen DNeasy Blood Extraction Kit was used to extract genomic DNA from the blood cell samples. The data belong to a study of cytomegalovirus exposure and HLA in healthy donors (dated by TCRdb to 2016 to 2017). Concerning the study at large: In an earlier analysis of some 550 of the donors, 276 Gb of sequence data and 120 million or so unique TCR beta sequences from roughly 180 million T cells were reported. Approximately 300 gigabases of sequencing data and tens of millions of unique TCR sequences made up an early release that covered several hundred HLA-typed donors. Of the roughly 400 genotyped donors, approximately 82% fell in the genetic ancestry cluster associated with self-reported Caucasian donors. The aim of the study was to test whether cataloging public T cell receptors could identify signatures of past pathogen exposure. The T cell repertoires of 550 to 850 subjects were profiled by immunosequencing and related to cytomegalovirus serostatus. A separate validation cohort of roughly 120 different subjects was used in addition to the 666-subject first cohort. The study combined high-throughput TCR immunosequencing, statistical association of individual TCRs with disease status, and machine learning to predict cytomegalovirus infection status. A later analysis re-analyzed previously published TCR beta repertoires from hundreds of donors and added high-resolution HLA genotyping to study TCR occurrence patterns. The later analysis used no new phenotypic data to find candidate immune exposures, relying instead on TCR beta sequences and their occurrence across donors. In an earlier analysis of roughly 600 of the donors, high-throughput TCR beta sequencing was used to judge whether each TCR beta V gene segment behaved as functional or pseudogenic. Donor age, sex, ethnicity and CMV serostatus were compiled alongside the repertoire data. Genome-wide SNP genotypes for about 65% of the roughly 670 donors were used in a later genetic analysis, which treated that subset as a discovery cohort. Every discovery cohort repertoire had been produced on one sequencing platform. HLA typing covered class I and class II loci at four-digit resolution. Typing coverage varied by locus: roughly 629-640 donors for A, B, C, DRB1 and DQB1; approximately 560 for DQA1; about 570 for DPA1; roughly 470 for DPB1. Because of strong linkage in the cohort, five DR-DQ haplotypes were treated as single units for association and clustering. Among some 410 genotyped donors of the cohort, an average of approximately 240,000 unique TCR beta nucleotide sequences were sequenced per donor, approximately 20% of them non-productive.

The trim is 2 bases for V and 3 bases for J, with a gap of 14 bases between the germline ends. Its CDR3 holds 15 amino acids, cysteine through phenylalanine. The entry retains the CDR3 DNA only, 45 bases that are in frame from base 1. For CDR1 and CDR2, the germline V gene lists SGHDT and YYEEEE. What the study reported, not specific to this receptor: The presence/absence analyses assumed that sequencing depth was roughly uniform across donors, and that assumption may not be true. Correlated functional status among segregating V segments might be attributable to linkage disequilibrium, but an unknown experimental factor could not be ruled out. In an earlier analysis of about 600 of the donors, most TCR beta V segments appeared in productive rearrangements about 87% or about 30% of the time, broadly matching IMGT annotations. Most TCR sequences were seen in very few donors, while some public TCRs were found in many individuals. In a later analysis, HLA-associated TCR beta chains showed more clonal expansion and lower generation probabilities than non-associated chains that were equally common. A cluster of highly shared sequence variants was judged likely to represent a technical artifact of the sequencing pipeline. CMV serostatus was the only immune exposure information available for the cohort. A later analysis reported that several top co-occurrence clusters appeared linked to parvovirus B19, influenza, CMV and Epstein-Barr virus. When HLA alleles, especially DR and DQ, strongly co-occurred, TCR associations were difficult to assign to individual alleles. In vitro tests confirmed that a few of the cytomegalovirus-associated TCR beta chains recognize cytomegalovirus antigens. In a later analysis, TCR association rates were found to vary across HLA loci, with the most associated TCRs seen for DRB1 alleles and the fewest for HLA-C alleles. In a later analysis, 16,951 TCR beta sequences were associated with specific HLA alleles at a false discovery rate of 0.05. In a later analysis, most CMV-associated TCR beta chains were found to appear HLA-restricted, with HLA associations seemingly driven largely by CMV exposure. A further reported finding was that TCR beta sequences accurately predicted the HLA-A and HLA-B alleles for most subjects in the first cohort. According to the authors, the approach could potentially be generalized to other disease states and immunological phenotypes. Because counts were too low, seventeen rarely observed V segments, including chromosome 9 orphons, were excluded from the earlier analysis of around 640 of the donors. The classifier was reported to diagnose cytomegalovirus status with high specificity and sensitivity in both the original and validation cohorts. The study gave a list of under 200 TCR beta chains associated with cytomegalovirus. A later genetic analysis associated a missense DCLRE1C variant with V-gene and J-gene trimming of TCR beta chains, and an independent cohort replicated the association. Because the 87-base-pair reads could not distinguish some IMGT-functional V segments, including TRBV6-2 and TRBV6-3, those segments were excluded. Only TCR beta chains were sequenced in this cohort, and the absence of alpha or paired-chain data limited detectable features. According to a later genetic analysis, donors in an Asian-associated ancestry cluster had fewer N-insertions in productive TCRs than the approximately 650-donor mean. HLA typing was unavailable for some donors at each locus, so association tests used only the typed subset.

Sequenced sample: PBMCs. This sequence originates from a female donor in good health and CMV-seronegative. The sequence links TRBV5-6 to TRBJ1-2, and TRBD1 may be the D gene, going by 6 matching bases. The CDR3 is CASSFRSGGDYGYTF. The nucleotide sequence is TGTGCCAGCAGCTTTAGGTCTGGGGGCGACTATGGCTACACCTTC.